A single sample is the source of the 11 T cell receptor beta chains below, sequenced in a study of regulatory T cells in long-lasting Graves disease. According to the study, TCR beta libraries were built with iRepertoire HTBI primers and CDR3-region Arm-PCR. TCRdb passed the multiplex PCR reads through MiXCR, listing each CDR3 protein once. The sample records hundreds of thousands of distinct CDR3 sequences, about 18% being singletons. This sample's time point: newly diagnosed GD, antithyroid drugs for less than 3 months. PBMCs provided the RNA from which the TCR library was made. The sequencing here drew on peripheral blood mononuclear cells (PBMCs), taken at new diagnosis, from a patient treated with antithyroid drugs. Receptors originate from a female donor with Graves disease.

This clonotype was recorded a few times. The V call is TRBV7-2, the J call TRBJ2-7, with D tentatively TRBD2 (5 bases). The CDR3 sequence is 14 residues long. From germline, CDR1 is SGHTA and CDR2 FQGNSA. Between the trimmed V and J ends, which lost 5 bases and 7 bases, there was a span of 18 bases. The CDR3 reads CASSQNGRRLEQYF. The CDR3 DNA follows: TGTGCCAGCAGCCAAAATGGGCGGAGGCTTGAGCAGTACTTC. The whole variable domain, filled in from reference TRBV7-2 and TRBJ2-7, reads GAGVSQSPSNKVTEKGKDVELRCDPISGHTALYWYRQSLGQGLEFLIYFQGNSAPDKSGLPSDRFSAERTGGSVSTLTIQRTQQEDSAVYLCASSQNGRRLEQYFGPGTRLTVT.

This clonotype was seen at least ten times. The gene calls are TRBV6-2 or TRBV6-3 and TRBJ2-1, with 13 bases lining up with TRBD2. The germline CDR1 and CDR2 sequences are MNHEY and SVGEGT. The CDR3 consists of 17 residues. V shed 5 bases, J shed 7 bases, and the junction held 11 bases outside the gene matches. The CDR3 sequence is CASSTGLGLAGKNEQFF. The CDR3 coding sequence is TGTGCCAGCAGTACAGGCTTGGGACTAGCGGGAAAGAATGAGCAGTTCTTC.

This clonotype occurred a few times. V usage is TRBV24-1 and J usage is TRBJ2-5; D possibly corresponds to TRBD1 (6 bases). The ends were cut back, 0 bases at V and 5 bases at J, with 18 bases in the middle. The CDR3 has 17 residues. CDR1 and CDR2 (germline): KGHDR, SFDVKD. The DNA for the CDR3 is TGTGCCACCAGTGATTTGGTCGACGGGAACAGGGTGGAGACCCAGTACTTC. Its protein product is CATSDLVDGNRVETQYF.

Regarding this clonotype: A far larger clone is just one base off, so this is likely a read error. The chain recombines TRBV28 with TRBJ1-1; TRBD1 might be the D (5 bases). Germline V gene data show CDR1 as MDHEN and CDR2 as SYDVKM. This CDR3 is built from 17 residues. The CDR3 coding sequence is TGTGCCAGCAGTGAATATCTCAGGGTATTAGGGGATACTGAAACTTTCTTT. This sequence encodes CASSEYLRVLGDTETFF.

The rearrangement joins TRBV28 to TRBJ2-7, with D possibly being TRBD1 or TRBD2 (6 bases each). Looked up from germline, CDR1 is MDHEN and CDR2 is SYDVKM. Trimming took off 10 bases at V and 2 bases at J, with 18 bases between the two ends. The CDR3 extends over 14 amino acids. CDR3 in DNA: TGTGCCACCGAGGATGGGGGGCGGACCTACGAGCAGTACTTC. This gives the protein CATEDGGRTYEQYF.

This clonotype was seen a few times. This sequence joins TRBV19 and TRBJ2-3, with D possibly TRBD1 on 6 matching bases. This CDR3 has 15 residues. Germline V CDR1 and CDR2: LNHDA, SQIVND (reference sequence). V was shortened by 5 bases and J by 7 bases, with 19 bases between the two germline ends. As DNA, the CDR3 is TGTGCCAGTAGTGCAGCAGGGGAAGGGTTTAATACGCAGTATTTT. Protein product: CASSAAGEGFNTQYF.

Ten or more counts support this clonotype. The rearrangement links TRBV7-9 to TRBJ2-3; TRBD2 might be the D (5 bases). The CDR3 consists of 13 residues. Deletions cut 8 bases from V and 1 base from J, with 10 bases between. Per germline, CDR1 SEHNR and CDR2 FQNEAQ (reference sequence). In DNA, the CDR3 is TGTGCCAGCGGGAGCGGAGGCACAGATACGCAGTATTTT. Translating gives CASGSGGTDTQYF.

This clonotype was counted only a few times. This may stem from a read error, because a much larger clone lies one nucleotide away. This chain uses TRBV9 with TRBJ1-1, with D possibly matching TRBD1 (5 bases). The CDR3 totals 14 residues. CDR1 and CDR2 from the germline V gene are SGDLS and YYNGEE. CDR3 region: CANSVAGDNTEAFF. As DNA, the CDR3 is TGTGCCAACAGCGTAGCGGGGGACAACACTGAAGCTTTCTTT.

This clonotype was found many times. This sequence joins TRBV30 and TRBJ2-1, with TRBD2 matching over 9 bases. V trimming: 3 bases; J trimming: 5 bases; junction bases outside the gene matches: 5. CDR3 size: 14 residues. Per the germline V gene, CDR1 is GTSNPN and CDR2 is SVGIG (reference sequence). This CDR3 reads CAWRRTSVHNEQFF. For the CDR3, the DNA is TGTGCCTGGAGGCGGACTAGCGTCCACAATGAGCAGTTCTTC. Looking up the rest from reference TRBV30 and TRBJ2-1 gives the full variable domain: SQTIHQWPATLVQPVGSPLSLECTVEGTSNPNLYWYRQAAGRGLQLLFYSVGIGQISSEVPQNLSASRPQDRQFILSSKKLLLSDSGFYLCAWRRTSVHNEQFFGPGTRLTVL.

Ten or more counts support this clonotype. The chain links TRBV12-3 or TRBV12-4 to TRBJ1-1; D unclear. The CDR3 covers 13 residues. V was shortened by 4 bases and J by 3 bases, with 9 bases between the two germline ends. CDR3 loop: CASSWSGHTEAFF. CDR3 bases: TGTGCCAGCAGTTGGAGTGGACACACTGAAGCTTTCTTT.

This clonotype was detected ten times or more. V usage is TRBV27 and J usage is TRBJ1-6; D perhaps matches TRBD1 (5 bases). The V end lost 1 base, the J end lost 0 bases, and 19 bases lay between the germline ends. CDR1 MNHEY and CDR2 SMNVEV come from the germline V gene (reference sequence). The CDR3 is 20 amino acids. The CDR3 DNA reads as TGTGCCAGCAGTTTATATATGGGGACCTCCACCGCCTCCTATAATTCACCCCTCCACTTT. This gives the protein CASSLYMGTSTASYNSPLHF.